Below are 19 T cell receptor beta chains sequenced from a single sample in a study of blood T cell repertoires in COVID-19. The repertoire was sequenced with immunoSEQ multiplex PCR; TCRdb's copy has only in-frame clones and lacks some. This sample has 85,000 to 110,000 clones, with around 90% found just once. Sequencing was done on a sample of peripheral blood. These receptor sequences come from a woman aged 80 or older in a cohort sampled during active COVID-19.

This clone was counted between two and nine times. The genes are TRBV30 and TRBJ1-6; maybe TRBD1 (5 bases). The germline V gene encodes CDR1 GTSNPN and CDR2 SVGIG (reference sequence). The CDR3 covers 14 residues. Trimming removed 4 bases from V and 10 bases from J, with 17 bases in between. This CDR3 is CAWTPDRGESPLHF. CDR3 in DNA: TGTGCCTGGACTCCCGACAGAGGAGAGTCACCCCTCCACTTT.

This chain joins TRBV30 and TRBJ1-6; a possible D gene is TRBD1 (5 bases). There are 18 residues in the CDR3. Germline CDR1 and CDR2: GTSNPN and SVGIG (reference sequence). The V end lost 5 bases, the J end lost 0 bases, and 20 bases lay between the germline ends. CDR3 nucleotides: TGTGCCTGGGCTCACTGGGGGACCGGGGGCTCCTATAATTCACCCCTCCACTTT. Protein product: CAWAHWGTGGSYNSPLHF.

V is TRBV18 and J is TRBJ1-1; TRBD1 matches 9 bases. Germline lookup yields CDR1 KGHSH and CDR2 LQKENI. The CDR3 totals 16 residues. V shed 4 bases, J shed 0 bases, and the junction held 6 bases outside the gene matches. This chain's CDR3 is CASSRPGTGLNTEAFF. CDR3 bases: TGTGCCAGCTCACGTCCCGGGACAGGGCTGAACACTGAAGCTTTCTTT. The full variable domain, rest sourced from reference TRBV18 and TRBJ1-1, is NAGVMQNPRHLVRRRGQEARLRCSPMKGHSHVYWYRQLPEEGLKFMVYLQKENIIDESGMPKERFSAEFPKEGPSILRIQQVVRGDSAAYFCASSRPGTGLNTEAFFGQGTRLTVV.

The chain employs TRBV7-9 and TRBJ1-1, with D unclear. The CDR3 covers 13 residues. CDR1 is SEHNR, CDR2 FQNEAQ, per germline (reference sequence). V shed 6 bases and J shed 0 bases, with 8 bases lying between them. This chain's CDR3 is CASSQQLNTEAFF. The CDR3 DNA reads as TGTGCCAGCAGTCAACAGTTGAACACTGAAGCTTTCTTT.

The chain combines TRBV6-5 with TRBJ2-2, with D possibly TRBD2 on 5 matching bases. V lost 8 bases to trimming and J lost 4 bases, with 11 bases between them. The CDR3 sequence is 13 residues long. Germline CDR1 is MNHEY and CDR2 is SVGAGI. The CDR3 DNA is TGTGCCAGCGGTTCGGAGGCCACCGGGGAGCTGTTTTTT. This codes for CASGSEATGELFF.

In its sample, this clone was seen a few times. The rearrangement uses TRBV7-2 and TRBJ2-7, with TRBD1 matching over 7 bases. Germline V lookup: CDR1 SGHTA, CDR2 FQGNSA. V lost 5 bases, J lost 4 bases, and 11 bases stayed unmatched. This CDR3 spans 15 amino acids. CDR3 loop: CASSRLRDSTYEQYF. CDR3 DNA sequence: TGTGCCAGCAGCCGGTTACGGGACAGCACATACGAGCAGTACTTC.

The chain uses TRBV27 and TRBJ1-1; D call uncertain. The V end lost 5 bases, the J end lost 5 bases, and 12 bases lay between the germline ends. The CDR3 has 13 residues. Germline V gives CDR1 MNHEY, CDR2 SMNVEV (reference sequence). In nucleotides, the CDR3 is TGTGCCAGCAGTCTCCGATCCAGAACTGAAGCTTTCTTT. It codes for CASSLRSRTEAFF.

This chain links TRBV3-1 (or the pseudogene TRBV3-2) with TRBJ2-1; 12 positions agree with TRBD2. The CDR3 loop spans 15 amino acids. The germline V gene encodes CDR1 LGHDT and CDR2 YNNKEL (reference sequence). V was pared by 4 bases and J by 6 bases, with 4 bases of the junction left unmatched. The CDR3 bases are TGTGCCAGCAGCCTCGGACTAGCGGGGATCAATGAGCAGTTCTTC. This codes for CASSLGLAGINEQFF.

The rearrangement links TRBV5-6 to TRBJ2-5; maybe TRBD1 (5 bases). V was cut by 1 base and J by 1 base, with 11 bases left in between. Germline V gene lookup returns CDR1 SGHDT and CDR2 YYEEEE. The CDR3 consists of 15 residues. CDR3 nucleotides: TGTGCCAGCAGCTTGTGGCAGGGCGGCCAAGAGACCCAGTACTTC. As protein: CASSLWQGGQETQYF.

CDR3 in DNA: TGTGCCAGCAGAAACAGGGGTAATTCACCCCTCCACTTT. Translated, it gives CASRNRGNSPLHF. The V and J genes are TRBV27 and TRBJ1-6; 7 bases match TRBD1. CDR1 MNHEY and CDR2 SMNVEV come from the germline V gene (reference sequence). V shed 6 bases, J shed 6 bases, and the junction held 2 bases outside the gene matches. This CDR3 has 13 amino acids.

The chain has TRBV19 and TRBJ2-1, with 10 bases identical to TRBD2. From germline, CDR1 is LNHDA and CDR2 SQIVND (reference sequence). The CDR3 consists of 16 residues. The V segment lost 2 bases and the J segment 9 bases; nucleotides outside the gene matches: 10. The CDR3 region has the DNA TGTGCCAGTAGTATACCTAGCGGGGGTACCTTACGTGAGCAGTTCTTC. Translating it yields CASSIPSGGTLREQFF.

The J gene is TRBJ2-1, the V gene TRBV11-1; possible D gene TRBD2, 6 bases. The germline V and J ends were trimmed by 1 base and 0 bases, with 7 bases remaining between them. The CDR3 is 15 amino acids. CDR1 is SGHAT and CDR2 is FQDESV in the germline V gene (reference sequence). The chain's CDR3 is CASSLGRGSYNEQFF. As DNA, the CDR3 is TGTGCCAGCAGCTTAGGGAGGGGCTCCTACAATGAGCAGTTCTTC.

The rearrangement joins TRBV18 to TRBJ2-7, with a possible D match to TRBD2 (6 bases). The CDR3 consists of 13 residues. Looked up from germline, CDR1 is KGHSH and CDR2 is LQKENI. The V end lost 3 bases, the J end lost 5 bases, and 11 bases lay between the germline ends. CDR3 in amino acids: CASSPRVADEQYF. In DNA form, the CDR3 reads TGTGCCAGCTCACCCAGGGTAGCGGACGAGCAGTACTTC.

V and J are TRBV28 and TRBJ2-7, with D maybe TRBD1 (5 bases). The CDR3 spans 13 residues. V was clipped by 9 bases and J by 3 bases, with 15 bases between them. Per the germline V gene, CDR1 is MDHEN and CDR2 is SYDVKM. CDR3 nucleotide sequence: TGTGCCAGTCAACTCAGGGTTGTCTACGAGCAGTACTTC. The encoded protein is CASQLRVVYEQYF.

The CDR3 DNA is TGCGCCAGCAGGGATTTCGGGACAGATAATGAAAAACTGTTTTTT. Amino acids: CASRDFGTDNEKLFF. The chain is built from TRBV4-1 and TRBJ1-4; 7 bases match TRBD1. Looked up from germline, CDR1 is MGHRA and CDR2 is YSYEKL. Unmatched junction bases numbered 8, after V lost 6 bases and J lost 4 bases. This CDR3 region has 15 residues.

The J gene is TRBJ2-1, the V gene TRBV7-2, with 14 bases that match TRBD2. Germline CDR1 SGHTA, CDR2 FQGNSA. CDR3 length equals 18 residues. The V and J ends lost 0 bases and 3 bases, in that order; junction bases with no gene match: 4. CDR3 residues: CASSLAGTSGRNYNEQFF. CDR3 nucleotide sequence: TGTGCCAGCAGCTTAGCCGGGACTAGCGGGAGAAACTACAATGAGCAGTTCTTC.

The chain combines TRBV18 with TRBJ1-1, with D possibly being TRBD1 (5 bases). The V and J ends lost 3 bases and 4 bases respectively, with 12 bases between them. CDR3 length: 14 residues. CDR1 is KGHSH, CDR2 LQKENI, per germline. CDR3 region: CASSPSDKSTEAFF. The DNA for the CDR3 is TGTGCCAGCTCACCTTCGGACAAGAGCACTGAAGCTTTCTTT.

The chain is built from TRBV5-1 and TRBJ1-6, with unresolved D. Trimming took off 0 bases at V and 8 bases at J, with 12 bases between the two ends. The CDR3 has 15 amino acids. Germline loops: CDR1 SGHRS, CDR2 YFSETQ. CDR3 protein: CASSLAAGIDSPLHF. In nucleotides, the CDR3 is TGCGCCAGCAGCTTGGCAGCGGGCATTGATTCACCCCTCCACTTT.

The chain employs TRBV19 and TRBJ2-1; D gene uncertain. This CDR3 spans 13 amino acids. V was trimmed by 3 bases and J by 5 bases, leaving 8 bases between them. Looked up from germline, CDR1 is LNHDA and CDR2 is SQIVND (reference sequence). CDR3 nucleotide sequence: TGTGCCAGTAGTATTGGGCAAAACAATGAGCAGTTCTTC. Its protein is CASSIGQNNEQFF.